The 31 T cell receptor beta chains reported below all come from one sample, sequenced in a study of cytomegalovirus exposure and HLA in healthy donors. PCR used 60 Vbeta primers and 13 Jbeta primers. Repertoires were generated with immunoSEQ multiplex PCR, while TCRdb's copy carries only in-frame clones and drops some. The sample lists roughly 140,000 clones, about 79% occurring once. Source material: PBMCs. The receptors were sampled from a male donor in good health and CMV-seronegative.

This chain uses TRBV7-9 with TRBJ2-7; D is perhaps TRBD1 (5 bases). Germline-derived CDR1 and CDR2 are SEHNR and FQNEAQ (reference sequence). V lost 4 bases and J lost 1, with 17 bases in between. The CDR3 sequence is 16 residues long. Here the CDR3 DNA reads TGTGCCAGCAGCTCATTCCCCCAAGGGGAATCCTACGAGCAGTACTTC. Protein: CASSSFPQGESYEQYF.

The chain employs TRBV7-6 and TRBJ2-7; possibly TRBD1 for D (6 bases). The germline V gene encodes CDR1 SGHVS and CDR2 FNYEAQ. There are 15 residues in the CDR3. The germline V and J ends were trimmed by 4 bases and 1 base, with 14 bases remaining between them. The CDR3 here is CASSYPGTPSYEQYF. The CDR3 DNA sequence: TGTGCCAGCAGCTACCCCGGGACACCGTCCTACGAGCAGTACTTC.

Points on this clone: Germline and junction disagree at one end, which may indicate a read error. The chain employs TRBV28 and TRBJ1-6, with 8 bases lining up with TRBD1. The germline V gene encodes CDR1 MDHEN and CDR2 SYDVKM. The CDR3 sequence is 15 residues long. The CDR3 loop is CASSPMDRDFSLLHF. CDR3 DNA: TGCGCCAGCAGTCCGATGGACAGGGACTTTTCACTCCTCCACTTT.

The V and J genes are TRBV4-3 and TRBJ2-3, with D tentatively TRBD1 (5 bases). Trimming cost V 0 bases and J 3 bases, with 10 bases left between them. The CDR3 is made up of 15 amino acids. The germline V gene encodes CDR1 LGHNA and CDR2 YSLEER. CDR3 in amino acids: CASSQDQGTTDTQYF. CDR3 coding DNA: TGCGCCAGCAGCCAAGATCAGGGAACGACAGATACGCAGTATTTT.

The rearrangement joins TRBV14 to TRBJ2-1; 7 nucleotides align to TRBD2. V dropped 4 bases and J dropped 10; count of bases not matched to a gene: 13. Germline lookup yields CDR1 SGHDN and CDR2 FVKESK. CDR3 length: 15 amino acids. CDR3 nucleotides: TGTGCCAGCAGCCCGTGGGACTACCGGCACGGGGAGCAGTTCTTC. It codes for CASSPWDYRHGEQFF.

V usage is TRBV6-5 and J usage is TRBJ2-7; TRBD1 aligns across 9 bases. The V gene's germline CDR1 is MNHEY and CDR2 SVGAGI. V dropped 2 bases and J dropped 3; count of bases not matched to a gene: 8. The CDR3 covers 16 residues. The CDR3 DNA reads TGTGCCAGCAGTTACGCCGGGGGGACAGGGCACTACGAGCAGTACTTC. Translation: CASSYAGGTGHYEQYF.

The V and J genes are TRBV30 and TRBJ2-1; maybe TRBD2 (5 bases). The CDR3 contains 12 residues. The ends were cut back, 4 bases at V and 14 bases at J, with 18 bases in the middle. Germline V CDR1 and CDR2: GTSNPN, SVGIG (reference sequence). The CDR3: CAWTRNGILEFF. CDR3 DNA sequence: TGTGCCTGGACTCGAAACGGGATTTTGGAGTTCTTC.

The gene calls are TRBV4-3 and TRBJ2-3; TRBD2 aligns across 15 bases. The CDR3 spans 16 residues. V shed 4 bases, J shed 4 bases, and the junction held 3 bases outside the gene matches. Germline CDR1 and CDR2: LGHNA and YSLEER. CDR3 amino acids: CASSLGTSGRPDTQYF. The DNA of the CDR3 is TGCGCCAGCAGCCTCGGGACTAGCGGGAGGCCAGATACGCAGTATTTT.

The CDR3: CASNVRRSYEQYF. CDR3 nucleotide sequence: TGTGCCAGCAATGTCAGGAGGTCCTACGAGCAGTACTTC. The chain carries TRBV2 and TRBJ2-7; a weak D match, TRBD2 (5 bases). The germline V gene has CDR1 SNHLY and CDR2 FYNNEI. CDR3 length equals 13 residues. The V gene lost 7 bases and the J gene lost 1 base, with 11 bases spanning the gap.

V and J are TRBV18 and TRBJ2-2; 7 nucleotides line up with TRBD1. This CDR3 is built from 14 residues. V shed 2 bases, J shed 4 bases, and the junction held 1 base outside the gene matches. Germline V gene sequence: CDR1 KGHSH, CDR2 LQKENI. The CDR3 protein is CASSPGQVTGELFF. DNA for the CDR3: TGTGCCAGCTCACCAGGACAGGTCACCGGGGAGCTGTTTTTT.

The CDR3 loop reads CASSIWSGSLNEQFF. In DNA, the CDR3 is TGTGCCAGTAGTATCTGGAGCGGGAGTCTGAATGAGCAGTTCTTC. V usage is TRBV19 and J usage is TRBJ2-1, with TRBD2 matching 8 bases. CDR1 LNHDA and CDR2 SQIVND come from the germline V gene (reference sequence). The length of the CDR3 is 15 residues. Unmatched junction bases numbered 8, after V lost 3 bases and J lost 7 bases.

The chain links TRBV18 to TRBJ1-1; possibly TRBD1 for D (6 bases). V lost 5 bases to trimming and J lost 7 bases, with 14 bases between them. The CDR3 totals 13 residues. Germline lookup yields CDR1 KGHSH and CDR2 LQKENI. The CDR3 bases are TGTGCCAGCTCATCCTACAGGGAAGATGAAGCTTTCTTT. It yields the protein CASSSYREDEAFF.

The chain employs TRBV28 and TRBJ1-1; a weak D match, TRBD1 (5 bases). In germline, CDR1 is MDHEN, CDR2 SYDVKM. V was shortened by 7 bases and J by 6 bases, with 15 bases between the two germline ends. CDR3 size: 13 residues. The DNA of the CDR3 is TGTGCCAGCACCTCGCCGATAGGGGCTGAAGCTTTCTTT. The encoded protein is CASTSPIGAEAFF.

V gene TRBV7-9 combines with J gene TRBJ1-3; D gene uncertain. With 4 bases removed from V and 0 bases from J, the gap between germline ends came to 13 bases. Germline CDR1 is SEHNR and CDR2 is FQNEAQ (reference sequence). There are 16 residues in the CDR3. CDR3 amino acids: CASSSASTSSGNTIYF. CDR3 nucleotide sequence: TGTGCCAGCAGCTCAGCAAGCACGAGCTCTGGAAACACCATATATTTT. The full variable domain, rest sourced from reference TRBV7-9 and TRBJ1-3, is DTGVSQNPRHKITKRGQNVTFRCDPISEHNRLYWYRQTLGQGPEFLTYFQNEAQLEKSRLLSDRFSAERPKGSFSTLEIQRTEQGDSAMYLCASSSASTSSGNTIYFGEGSWLTVV.

This chain uses TRBV27 with TRBJ2-7; maybe TRBD2 (5 bases). Trimming took 6 bases from V and 0 from J, leaving 12 bases between them. The CDR3 totals 14 residues. Germline CDR1 MNHEY, CDR2 SMNVEV (reference sequence). The CDR3 is CASRTISPSYEQYF. In DNA, the CDR3 is TGTGCCAGCAGGACTATTTCCCCCTCCTACGAGCAGTACTTC.

The genes are TRBV9 and TRBJ2-6, with TRBD2 matching over 11 bases. Germline trimming cut 3 bases from V and 1 base from J; bases unmatched to any gene: 3. The CDR3 runs 17 residues. Germline loops: CDR1 SGDLS, CDR2 YYNGEE. The CDR3 loop is CASSAGLAESGANVLTF. The CDR3 region has the DNA TGTGCCAGCAGCGCGGGACTAGCGGAGTCTGGGGCCAACGTCCTGACTTTC.

This chain links TRBV4-3 with TRBJ2-7, with TRBD2 matching 9 bases. Trimming at V came to 2 bases and at J to 5 bases, leaving 4 bases not matched to a gene. Germline CDR1 is LGHNA and CDR2 is YSLEER. The CDR3 extends over 14 amino acids. The CDR3 bases are TGCGCCAGCAGCCAAAGCGGCGGGGGGGACGAGCAGTACTTC. Protein: CASSQSGGGDEQYF.

The rearrangement joins TRBV7-2 to TRBJ2-1, with 9 bases matching TRBD2. The ends lost 5 bases at V and 5 bases at J; junction bases unmatched: 13. This CDR3 spans 17 amino acids. Germline CDR1 is SGHTA and CDR2 is FQGNSA. CDR3 nucleotides: TGTGCCAGCAGCCTCCGACTAGCGGACCGAGGGAACAATGAGCAGTTCTTC. Protein: CASSLRLADRGNNEQFF.

The V and J genes are TRBV2 and TRBJ2-5, with D possibly TRBD2 on 5 matching bases. The CDR3 spans 13 residues. V was shortened by 4 bases and J by 7 bases, with 13 bases between the two germline ends. Germline V gene sequence: CDR1 SNHLY, CDR2 FYNNEI. Here the CDR3 reads CASSVGLHGTQYF. The CDR3 bases are TGTGCCAGCAGTGTTGGACTCCATGGGACCCAGTACTTC.

V usage is TRBV9 and J usage is TRBJ1-1; a possible D gene is TRBD1 (6 bases). This CDR3 region has 14 residues. Germline values: CDR1 SGDLS, CDR2 YYNGEE. V was clipped by 0 bases and J by 5 bases, with 11 bases between them. The DNA of the CDR3 is TGTGCCAGCAGCGTAGACCGAAGGGGGACTGAAGCTTTCTTT. This sequence encodes CASSVDRRGTEAFF.

The chain has TRBV30 and TRBJ2-5; D perhaps matches TRBD2 (5 bases). V was pared by 0 bases and J by 3 bases, with 14 bases between. This CDR3 contains 15 residues. Looked up from germline, CDR1 is GTSNPN and CDR2 is SVGIG (reference sequence). CDR3 DNA: TGTGCCTGGAGTGTGCAAGCGGTCGTGGAAGAGACCCAGTACTTC. It encodes CAWSVQAVVEETQYF. Using reference TRBV30 and TRBJ2-5 for the parts outside the CDR3, the full variable domain is SQTIHQWPATLVQPVGSPLSLECTVEGTSNPNLYWYRQAAGRGLQLLFYSVGIGQISSEVPQNLSASRPQDRQFILSSKKLLLSDSGFYLCAWSVQAVVEETQYFGPGTRLLVL.

This chain uses TRBV5-1 with TRBJ2-7, with D perhaps TRBD2 (6 bases). The CDR3 has 15 amino acids. Germline V lookup: CDR1 SGHRS, CDR2 YFSETQ. Trimming took 0 bases from V and 1 from J, leaving 11 bases between them. The CDR3 loop is CASSLDSGFSYEQYF. The CDR3 DNA reads TGCGCCAGCAGCTTGGATAGCGGCTTTTCCTACGAGCAGTACTTC.

Of note for this clone: The same CDR3 can be traced to other DNA sequences in this sample. The chain uses TRBV7-2 and TRBJ1-2, with 8 bases fitting TRBD1. CDR1 and CDR2 from the germline V gene are SGHTA and FQGNSA. The junction had 3 bases not matched to a gene; V was cut back by 5 bases and J by 4 bases. The CDR3 sequence is 13 residues long. The CDR3 spells CASSPDRAYGYTF. The CDR3, as DNA: TGTGCCAGCAGCCCGGACAGGGCCTATGGCTACACCTTC.

The J gene is TRBJ1-2, the V gene TRBV7-2, with D tentatively TRBD1 (6 bases). The V end was cut by 5 bases, the J end by 4 bases, with 11 bases between. Germline CDR1 SGHTA, CDR2 FQGNSA. The length of the CDR3 is 13 residues. CDR3 amino acids: CASSQGGVYGYTF. CDR3 in DNA: TGTGCCAGCAGCCAAGGGGGAGTCTATGGCTACACCTTC.

The chain employs TRBV11-2 and TRBJ2-1; tentatively, D is TRBD2 (6 bases). Germline CDR1 reads SGHAT; CDR2 reads FQNNGV. V was cut by 1 base and J by 7 bases, with 14 bases left in between. The CDR3 has 15 residues. This CDR3 is CASSLGHGRDNEQFF. The CDR3 region has the DNA TGTGCCAGCAGCTTAGGCCACGGGCGGGATAATGAGCAGTTCTTC.

The chain has TRBV29-1 and TRBJ2-7; 7 bases align to TRBD1. Germline trimming cut 8 bases from V and 3 bases from J; bases unmatched to any gene: 13. Germline V CDR1 and CDR2: SQVTM, ANQGSEA. The CDR3 consists of 14 residues. The CDR3 spells CSIVAGTALYEQYF. CDR3 sequence (DNA): TGCAGCATCGTCGCCGGGACAGCGCTCTACGAGCAGTACTTC.

The genes are TRBV28 and TRBJ1-4; 8 bases are a match to TRBD1. The ends lost 6 bases at V and 5 bases at J; junction bases unmatched: 8. Germline V CDR1 and CDR2: MDHEN, SYDVKM. The CDR3 totals 15 residues. In DNA, the CDR3 is TGTGCCAGCAGGCCACAGGGGGTTTGGAATGAAAAACTGTTTTTT. This sequence encodes CASRPQGVWNEKLFF.

V gene TRBV10-1 combines with J gene TRBJ2-5; TRBD1 agrees at 7 bases. The length of the CDR3 is 12 residues. The junction had 9 bases not matched to a gene; V was cut back by 6 bases and J by 11 bases. Per the germline V gene, CDR1 is WNHNN and CDR2 is SYGVQD (reference sequence). As DNA, the CDR3 is TGCGCCAGCAGACTGACAGGGAGTGAGCAGTACTTC. Amino acids: CASRLTGSEQYF.

The CDR3: CASSLGSGRADTQYF. CDR3 in DNA: TGTGCCAGCAGCTTAGGTAGCGGGAGAGCAGATACGCAGTATTTT. The genes are TRBV11-2 and TRBJ2-3, with 9 positions matching TRBD2. Germline values: CDR1 SGHAT, CDR2 FQNNGV. The CDR3 contains 15 residues. With 1 base clipped from V and 4 bases from J, the junction kept 3 bases outside the gene matches.

This clone was counted a few times. The CDR3 nucleotides read TGTGCCAGCAGCTTTGGGACTAGCGGTTACGAGCAGTACTTC. Translation: CASSFGTSGYEQYF. This chain connects TRBV7-8 to TRBJ2-7; 11 bases align to TRBD2. Per germline, CDR1 SGHVS and CDR2 FQNEAQ. Trimming took 3 bases from V and 4 from J; bases not matched to a gene: 2. The CDR3 is made up of 14 amino acids.

The chain combines TRBV20-1 with TRBJ1-2; no firm D call. The CDR3 totals 11 residues. Germline V gene sequence: CDR1 DFQATT, CDR2 SNEGSKA (reference sequence). V lost 4 bases, J lost 8 bases, and 11 bases lay in between. CDR3 loop: CSATRSWGYTF. CDR3 in DNA: TGCAGTGCTACCCGAAGCTGGGGCTACACCTTC.